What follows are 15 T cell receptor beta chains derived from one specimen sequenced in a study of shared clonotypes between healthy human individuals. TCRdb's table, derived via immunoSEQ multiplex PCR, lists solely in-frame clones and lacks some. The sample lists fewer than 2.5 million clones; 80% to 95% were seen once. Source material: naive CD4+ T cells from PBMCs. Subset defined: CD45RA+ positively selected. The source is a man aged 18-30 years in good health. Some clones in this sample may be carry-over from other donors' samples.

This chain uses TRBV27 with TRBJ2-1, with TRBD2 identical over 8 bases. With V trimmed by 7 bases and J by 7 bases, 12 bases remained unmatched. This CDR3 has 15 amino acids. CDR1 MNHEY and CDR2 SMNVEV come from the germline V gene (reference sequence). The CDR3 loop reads CASNPAGESGNEQFF. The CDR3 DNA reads TGTGCCAGCAACCCAGCGGGAGAATCCGGTAATGAGCAGTTCTTC.

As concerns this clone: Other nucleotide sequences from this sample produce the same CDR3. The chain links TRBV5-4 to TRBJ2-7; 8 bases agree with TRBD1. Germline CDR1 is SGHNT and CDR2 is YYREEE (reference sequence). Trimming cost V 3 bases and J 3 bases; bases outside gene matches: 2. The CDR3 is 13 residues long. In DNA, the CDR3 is TGTGCCAGCAGCTCCGGACAGGGCTACGAGCAGTACTTC. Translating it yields CASSSGQGYEQYF.

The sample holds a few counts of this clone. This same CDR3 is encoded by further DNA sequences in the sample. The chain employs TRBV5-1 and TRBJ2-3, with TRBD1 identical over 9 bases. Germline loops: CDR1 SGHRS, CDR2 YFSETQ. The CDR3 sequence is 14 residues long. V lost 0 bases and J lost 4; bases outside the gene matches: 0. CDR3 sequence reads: CASSLGQGADTQYF. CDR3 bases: TGCGCCAGCAGCTTGGGACAGGGGGCAGATACGCAGTATTTT. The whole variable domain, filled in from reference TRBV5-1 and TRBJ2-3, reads KAGVTQTPRYLIKTRGQQVTLSCSPISGHRSVSWYQQTPGQGLQFLFEYFSETQRNKGNFPGRFSGRQFSNSRSEMNVSTLELGDSALYLCASSLGQGADTQYFGPGTRLTVL.

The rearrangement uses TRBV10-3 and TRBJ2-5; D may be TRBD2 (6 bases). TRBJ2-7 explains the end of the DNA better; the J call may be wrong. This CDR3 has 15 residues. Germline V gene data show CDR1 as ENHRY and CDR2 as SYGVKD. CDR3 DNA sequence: TGTGCCATCAGTGAACCCCCGGACGGGGGCTACGAGCAGTACTTC. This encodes CAISEPPDGGYEQYF.

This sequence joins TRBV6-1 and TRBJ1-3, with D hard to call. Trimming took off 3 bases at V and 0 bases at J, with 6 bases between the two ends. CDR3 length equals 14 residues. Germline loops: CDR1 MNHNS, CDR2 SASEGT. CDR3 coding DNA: TGTGCCAGCAGTGAGTTCCTCTCTGGAAACACCATATATTTT. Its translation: CASSEFLSGNTIYF.

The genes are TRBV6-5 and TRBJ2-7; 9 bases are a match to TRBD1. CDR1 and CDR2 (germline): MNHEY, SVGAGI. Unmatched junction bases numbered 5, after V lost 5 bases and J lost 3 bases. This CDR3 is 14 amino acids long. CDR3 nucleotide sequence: TGTGCCAGCAGTACTCGACAGGGGGGCTACGAGCAGTACTTC. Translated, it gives CASSTRQGGYEQYF.

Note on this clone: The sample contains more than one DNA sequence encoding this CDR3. The CDR3 region has the DNA TGCGCCAGCAGCCCCCTAGCGGGAGGTGACAATGAGCAGTTCTTC. It encodes CASSPLAGGDNEQFF. This sequence joins TRBV5-1 and TRBJ2-1, with 11 bases fitting TRBD2. The CDR3 covers 15 residues. Germline values: CDR1 SGHRS, CDR2 YFSETQ. With V trimmed by 4 bases and J by 5 bases, 5 bases remained unmatched.

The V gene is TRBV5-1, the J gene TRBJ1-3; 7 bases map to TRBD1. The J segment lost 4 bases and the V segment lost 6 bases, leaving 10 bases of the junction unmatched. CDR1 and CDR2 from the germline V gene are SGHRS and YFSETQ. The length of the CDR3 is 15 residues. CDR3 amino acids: CASTTGTEFGNTIYF. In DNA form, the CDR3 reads TGCGCCAGCACGACCGGGACAGAATTCGGAAACACCATATATTTT.

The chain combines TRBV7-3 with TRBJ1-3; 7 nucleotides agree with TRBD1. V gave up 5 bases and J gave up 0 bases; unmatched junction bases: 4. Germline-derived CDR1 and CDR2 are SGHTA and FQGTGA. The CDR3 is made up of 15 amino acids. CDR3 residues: CASSPGQYSGNTIYF. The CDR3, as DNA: TGTGCCAGCAGCCCGGGACAGTACTCTGGAAACACCATATATTTT.

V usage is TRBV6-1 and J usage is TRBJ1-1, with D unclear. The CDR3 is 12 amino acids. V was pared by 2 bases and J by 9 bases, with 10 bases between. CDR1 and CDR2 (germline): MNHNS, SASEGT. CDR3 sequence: CASSEMSGKAFF. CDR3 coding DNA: TGTGCCAGCAGTGAAATGTCGGGCAAAGCTTTCTTT.

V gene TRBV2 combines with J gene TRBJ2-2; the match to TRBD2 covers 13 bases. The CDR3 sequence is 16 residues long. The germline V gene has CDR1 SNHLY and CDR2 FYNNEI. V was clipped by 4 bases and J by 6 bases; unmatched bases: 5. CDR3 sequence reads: CASSGGTSGMAGELFF. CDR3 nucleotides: TGTGCCAGCAGTGGAGGGACTAGCGGGATGGCCGGGGAGCTGTTTTTT.

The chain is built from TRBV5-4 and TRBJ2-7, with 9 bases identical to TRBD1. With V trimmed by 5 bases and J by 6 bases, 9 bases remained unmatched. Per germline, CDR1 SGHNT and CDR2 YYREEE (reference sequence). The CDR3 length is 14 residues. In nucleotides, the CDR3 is TGTGCCAGCAGTATCGGGGACAGGGTAGGCGAGCAGTACTTC. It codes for CASSIGDRVGEQYF.

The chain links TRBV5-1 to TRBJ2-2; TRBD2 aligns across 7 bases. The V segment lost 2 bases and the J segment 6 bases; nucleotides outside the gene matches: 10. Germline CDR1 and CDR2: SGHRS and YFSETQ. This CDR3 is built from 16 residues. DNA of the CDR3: TGCGCCAGCAGCTTTGGGATAGCGGGTCCCCCCGGGGAGCTGTTTTTT. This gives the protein CASSFGIAGPPGELFF.

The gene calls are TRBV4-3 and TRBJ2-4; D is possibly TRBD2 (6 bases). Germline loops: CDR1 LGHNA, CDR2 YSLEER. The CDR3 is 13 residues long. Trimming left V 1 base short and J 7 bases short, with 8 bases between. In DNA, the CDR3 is TGCGCCAGCAGCCAAGTGGAGGGCAACATTCAGTACTTC. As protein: CASSQVEGNIQYF.

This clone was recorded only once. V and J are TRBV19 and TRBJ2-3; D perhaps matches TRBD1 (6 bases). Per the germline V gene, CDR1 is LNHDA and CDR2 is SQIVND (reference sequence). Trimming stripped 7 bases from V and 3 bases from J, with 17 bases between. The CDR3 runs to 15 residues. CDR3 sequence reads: CASTLQGVITDTQYF. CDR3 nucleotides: TGTGCCAGTACTCTACAGGGAGTCATAACAGATACGCAGTATTTT. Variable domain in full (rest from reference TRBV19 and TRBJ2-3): DGGITQSPKYLFRKEGQNVTLSCEQNLNHDAMYWYRQDPGQGLRLIYYSQIVNDFQKGDIAEGYSVSREKKESFPLTVTSAQKNPTAFYLCASTLQGVITDTQYFGPGTRLTVL.